Listed below are T cell receptor beta chains from one sample, sequenced in a study of identical twins' blood T cells. One entry per CDR3 protein results from TCRdb running MiXCR on the 5' RACE reads. The sample holds a few hundred thousand distinct CDR3 sequences, roughly 31% seen once. Source material: PBMCs. Receptors were obtained from a woman between 18 and 49 years old in good health. CDR3s include the opening cysteine and the closing phenylalanine or tryptophan. D genes are given only for firm matches. Expanded clones get a size class; other rows say once, few or many, or leave the size out.

clone_size	v_call	d_call	j_call	cdr3_nt	cdr3_aa
few	TRBV20-1	-	TRBJ2-7	TGCAGTGCTCAAGCCTGGGGGGGACAGGTTGCCTACGAGCAGTACTTC	CSAQAWGGQVAYEQYF
-	TRBV5-1	-	TRBJ2-3	TGCGCCAGCAGCCTTCCGACAGTAACTAGCACAGATACGCAGTATTTT	CASSLPTVTSTDTQYF
-	TRBV7-9	-	TRBJ2-2	TGTGCCAGCAGCTTAGGTCAGGAGCCCACCGGGGAGCTGTTTTTT	CASSLGQEPTGELFF
-	TRBV6-2/TRBV6-3	TRBD2	TRBJ2-2	TGTGCCAGCAGGGAACTAATTAGCGGGAGTCACGGGGAGCTGTTTTTT	CASRELISGSHGELFF
-	TRBV6-5	-	TRBJ2-2	TGTGCCAGCAGTTACGTAGCAGGGACCGGGGAGCTGTCTTTT	CASSYVAGTGELSF
few	TRBV12-3/TRBV12-4	-	TRBJ2-7	TGTGCCAGCAGTCCCGACCTAGAGCAGTACTTC	CASSPDLEQYF
once	TRBV6-6	TRBD2	TRBJ2-3	TGTGCCAGCAGTTACTACCCTAGCGGGGTTTCCACAGATACGCAGTATTTT	CASSYYPSGVSTDTQYF
-	TRBV20-1	TRBD1	TRBJ1-5	TGCAGTGCTAGAACCAGGACAGGTCAGCCCCAGCATTTT	CSARTRTGQPQHF
-	TRBV20-1	-	TRBJ2-3	TGCAGTGTCATTACCCCCCGGGACCTGGCGGCAGATACGCAGTATTTT	CSVITPRDLAADTQYF
few	TRBV20-1	-	TRBJ1-5	TGCAGTGCTAGGGGGACGGTTAGCAATCAGCCCCAGCATTTT	CSARGTVSNQPQHF
-	TRBV28	-	TRBJ2-7	TGTGCCAGCAGTTCCCTCGAGAAGGGTTACGAGCAGTACTTC	CASSSLEKGYEQYF
few	TRBV7-9	-	TRBJ1-1	TGTGCCAGCAGCTTTGGATACATGAACACTGAAGCTTTCTTT	CASSFGYMNTEAFF
many	TRBV11-2	-	TRBJ2-7	TGTGCCAGCAGCTTAGTTTACGAGCAGTACTTC	CASSLVYEQYF
many	TRBV6-2/TRBV6-3	-	TRBJ1-1	TGTGCCAGCAGTTACATGGGGTCTGAAGCTTTCTTT	CASSYMGSEAFF
many	TRBV20-1	-	TRBJ1-1	TGCAGTGCTAGACGGGAACGGAACACTGAAGCTTTCTTT	CSARRERNTEAFF
-	TRBV20-1	-	TRBJ1-2	TGCAGTGCGCCGCCCGAATCAAACCATGGCTACACCTTC	CSAPPESNHGYTF
-	TRBV2	-	TRBJ1-2	TGTGCCAGCGACGAGGAGATGAACTATGGCTACACCTTC	CASDEEMNYGYTF
many	TRBV28	TRBD1	TRBJ1-1	TGTGCCAGCAGTTCGGGACAGCTGAACACTGAAGCTTTCTTT	CASSSGQLNTEAFF
-	TRBV7-2	-	TRBJ2-3	TGTGCCAGCAGCCAACTGGGGTTGAGCACAGATACGCAGTATTTT	CASSQLGLSTDTQYF
-	TRBV10-3	TRBD1	TRBJ1-6	TGTGCCATCAGAGAAGACAGGGAATCACCCCTCCACTTT	CAIREDRESPLHF
-	TRBV2	TRBD2	TRBJ2-5	TGTGCCAGCTTTGGACTAGCGGGGAAAGAGACCCAGTACTTC	CASFGLAGKETQYF
few	TRBV5-1	-	TRBJ2-2	TGCGCCAGCAGCTCCTTTCCCGGGGAGCTGTTTTTT	CASSSFPGELFF